The TCR beta chain under discussion was sequenced for a study of blood T cell repertoires in COVID-19. Study information: The samples span acute and convalescent COVID-19 from the United States, Italy and Spain.

Original processing notes: The assay estimated nucleated cells by amplifying reference gene primers. The protocol was immunoSEQ multiplex PCR, while the TCRdb copy is restricted to in-frame clones and leaves out a portion. The V and J calls and the clone size are those of that table, but D and trimming were determined from the DNA. Among fewer than 350,000 clones listed, over 75% were seen once. With 2 bases removed from V and 5 bases from J, the gap between germline ends came to 12 bases. CDR1 is MNHEY, CDR2 SVGEGT, per germline. The length of the CDR3 is 14 residues. The Seattle site enrolled patients during active infection and followed them longitudinally.

What was sequenced was peripheral blood. The sequence was obtained from a woman in her thirties with COVID-19, enrolled during active disease. The rearrangement uses TRBV6-2 or TRBV6-3 and TRBJ1-1, with D tentatively TRBD1 (6 bases). This CDR3 is CASSYLGAGTEAFF. CDR3 sequence (DNA): TGTGCCAGCAGTTACCTGGGGGCAGGGACTGAAGCTTTCTTT.